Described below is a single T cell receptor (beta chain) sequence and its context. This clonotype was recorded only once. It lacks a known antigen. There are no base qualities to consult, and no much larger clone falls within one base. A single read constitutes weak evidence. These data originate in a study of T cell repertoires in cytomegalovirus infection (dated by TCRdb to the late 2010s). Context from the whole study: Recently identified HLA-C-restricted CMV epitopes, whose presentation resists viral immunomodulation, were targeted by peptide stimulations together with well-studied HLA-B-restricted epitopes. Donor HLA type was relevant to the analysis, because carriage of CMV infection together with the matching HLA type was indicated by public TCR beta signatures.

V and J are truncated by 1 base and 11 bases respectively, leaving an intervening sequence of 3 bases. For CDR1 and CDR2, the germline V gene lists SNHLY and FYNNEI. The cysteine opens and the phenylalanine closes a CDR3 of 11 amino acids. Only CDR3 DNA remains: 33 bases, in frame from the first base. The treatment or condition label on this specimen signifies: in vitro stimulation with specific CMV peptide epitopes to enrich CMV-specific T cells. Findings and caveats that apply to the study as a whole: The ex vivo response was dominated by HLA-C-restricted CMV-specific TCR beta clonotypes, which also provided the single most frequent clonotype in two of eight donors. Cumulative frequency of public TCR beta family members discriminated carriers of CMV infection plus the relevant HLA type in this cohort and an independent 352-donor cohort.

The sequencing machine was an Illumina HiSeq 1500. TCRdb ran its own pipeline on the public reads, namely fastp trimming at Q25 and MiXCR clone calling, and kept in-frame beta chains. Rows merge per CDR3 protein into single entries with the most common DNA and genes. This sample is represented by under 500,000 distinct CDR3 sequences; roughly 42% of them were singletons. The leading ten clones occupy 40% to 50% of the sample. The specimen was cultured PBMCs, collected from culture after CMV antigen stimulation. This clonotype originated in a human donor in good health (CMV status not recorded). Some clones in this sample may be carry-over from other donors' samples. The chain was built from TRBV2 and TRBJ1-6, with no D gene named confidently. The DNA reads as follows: TGTGCCAGCAGTGAAGGACCACCCCTCCACTTT. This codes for CASSEGPPLHF.